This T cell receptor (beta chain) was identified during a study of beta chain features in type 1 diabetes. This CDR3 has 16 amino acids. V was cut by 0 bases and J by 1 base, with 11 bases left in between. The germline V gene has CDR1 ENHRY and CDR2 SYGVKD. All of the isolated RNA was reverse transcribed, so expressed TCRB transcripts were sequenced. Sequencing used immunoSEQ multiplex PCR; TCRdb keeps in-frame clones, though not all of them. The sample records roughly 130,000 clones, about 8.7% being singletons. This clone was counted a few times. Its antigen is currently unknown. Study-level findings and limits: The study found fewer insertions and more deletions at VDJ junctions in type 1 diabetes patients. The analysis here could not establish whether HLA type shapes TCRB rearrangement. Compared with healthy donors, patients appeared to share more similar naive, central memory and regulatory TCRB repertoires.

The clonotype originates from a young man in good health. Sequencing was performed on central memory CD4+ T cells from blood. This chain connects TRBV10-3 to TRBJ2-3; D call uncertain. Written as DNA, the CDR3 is TGTGCCATCAGTGAGTCGGCCCGGGTTGGCACAGATACGCAGTATTTT. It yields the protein CAISESARVGTDTQYF.